This T cell receptor beta chain was sequenced during a study of molecular identifiers for immune sequencing clone quantification. General study points: Among approximately 1 million naive cells, as was reported, spiked Jurkat TCR RNA from one cell was detectable.

This CDR3 has 16 residues. Looked up from germline, CDR1 is MNHEY and CDR2 is SMNVEV (reference sequence). The junction had 9 bases not matched to a gene; V was cut back by 2 bases and J by 4 bases. TCRdb called the PCR reads again in MiXCR, with one record for every CDR3 protein. The profile shows about 500,000 distinct CDR3 sequences, about a fifth of them singletons. This clonotype was seen only a few times. What it recognizes is unknown. The naive CD8 libraries originated from between roughly 18,000 and 1,000,000 sorted cells and drew on 10%, 30% or 50% RNA. Sorting selected naive CD8 T cells with a CD8+CD4-CCR7+CD45RA+ phenotype.

The receptor was isolated from a human donor in good health. Some libraries in this study had Jurkat cell RNA spiked in. V is TRBV27 and J is TRBJ2-3, with TRBD2 matching over 7 bases. The source material was naive CD8+ T cells from blood, with Jurkat cell RNA spiked in. As for subset: FACS-sorted CD8+CD4-CCR7+CD45RA+ naive T cells. The CDR3 DNA follows: TGTGCCAGCAGTTTAAAATGGGAGGGCCAGGCAGATACGCAGTATTTT. This codes for CASSLKWEGQADTQYF.